The present entry profiles one TCR beta chain with its context. What it binds is not known. V was clipped by 6 bases and J by 1 base, with 21 bases between them. The CDR3 consists of 17 residues. Germline V gene sequence: CDR1 LNHDA, CDR2 SQIVND (reference sequence). The data derive from a study of Ad26.COV2.S vaccination and SARS-CoV-2 variants. Overall study context: Ad26.COV2.S given intramuscularly, once or twice 56 days apart. Study-level findings and limits: Measures of TCR breadth and depth may have fallen short of total T cell responses.

The method was immunoSEQ multiplex PCR; TCRdb's version includes in-frame clones alone and lacks a portion of them. This repertoire shows about 350,000 clones, about 88% found once; its top ten account for 6.4%. Indicated treatment: around 19 received Ad26.COV2.S at low or high dose, single or two shots; about 5 received placebo; per-sample allocation not given. Sampling was performed 63 days after the first vaccine or placebo injection. Donation came from an adult in Boston who was aged 18-55 years. The sequences come from peripheral blood, collected in a trial of Ad26.COV2.S vaccine versus placebo. The sequence came from a person between 18 and 65 years old who received the Ad26.COV2.S COVID-19 vaccine or a placebo. J is TRBJ1-1 and V is TRBV19; a weak D match, TRBD1 (5 bases). The DNA for the CDR3 is TGTGCCAGTAGGGCCCCATCTTTTGGGAGGGGGAACACTGAAGCTTTCTTT. It codes for CASRAPSFGRGNTEAFF.